The source of this T cell receptor beta chain is a study of OX40 agonist ivuxolimab in advanced cancers. TCRdb keeps only in-frame clones here, not all; method: immunoSEQ multiplex PCR. The table has tens of thousands of clones, approximately 88% seen once. This clone has just one count. The sample here was CD4+ or CD8+ T cells sorted from blood, taken in a trial of the OX40 agonist ivuxolimab. This clonotype was obtained from an adult with an advanced solid tumor such as melanoma, head and neck, liver or kidney cancer.

The CDR3 loop is CAWSVQNRGRMYYSPLHF. As DNA, the CDR3 is TGTGCCTGGAGTGTACAAAATAGGGGGCGAATGTATTACTCACCCCTCCACTTT. The V gene is TRBV30, the J gene TRBJ1-6; 7 bases agree with TRBD1. Trimming cost V 0 bases and J 10 bases; bases outside gene matches: 18. The germline CDR1 and CDR2 sequences are GTSNPN and SVGIG (reference sequence). The CDR3 is 18 amino acids. Complete variable domain (other parts from reference TRBV30 and TRBJ1-6): SQTIHQWPATLVQPVGSPLSLECTVEGTSNPNLYWYRQAAGRGLQLLFYSVGIGQISSEVPQNLSASRPQDRQFILSSKKLLLSDSGFYLCAWSVQNRGRMYYSPLHFGNGTRLTVT.